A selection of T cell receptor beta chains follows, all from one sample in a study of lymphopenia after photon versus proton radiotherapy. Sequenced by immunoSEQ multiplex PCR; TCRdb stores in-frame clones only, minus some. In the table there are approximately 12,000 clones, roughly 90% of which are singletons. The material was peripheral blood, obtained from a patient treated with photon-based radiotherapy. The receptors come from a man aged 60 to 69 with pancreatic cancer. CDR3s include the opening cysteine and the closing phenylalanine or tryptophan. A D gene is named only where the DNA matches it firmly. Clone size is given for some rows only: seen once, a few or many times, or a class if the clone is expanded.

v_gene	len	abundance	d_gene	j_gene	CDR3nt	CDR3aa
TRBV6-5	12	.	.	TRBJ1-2	TGTGCCAGCAGTTACTGGGGAGGGGGCTACACCTTC	CASSYWGGGYTF
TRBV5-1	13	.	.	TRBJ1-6	TGCGCCAGCAGTGTAGGGACTAATTCACCCCTCCACTTT	CASSVGTNSPLHF
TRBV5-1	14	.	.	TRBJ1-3	TGCGCCAGCAGCTTGTCAGGGAGGGAAAACACCATATATTTT	CASSLSGRENTIYF
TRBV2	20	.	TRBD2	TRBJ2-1	TGTGCCAGCACCGGGGATGGGGAACTAGCGGGGGGTTTCTCCTACAATGAGCAGTTCTTC	CASTGDGELAGGFSYNEQFF
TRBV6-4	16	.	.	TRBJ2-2	TGTGCCAGCACCGACCAATCGGGGGAAGGTGCCGGGGAGCTGTTTTTT	CASTDQSGEGAGELFF
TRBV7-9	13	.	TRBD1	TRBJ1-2	TGTGCCAGCAGCTCCGGACAGGGAAGCGGCTACACCTTC	CASSSGQGSGYTF
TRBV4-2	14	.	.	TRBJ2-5	TGTGCCAGCAGCCAAGACGGTCTGGGGAAGACCCAGTACTTC	CASSQDGLGKTQYF
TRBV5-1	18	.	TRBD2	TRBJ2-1	TGCGCCAGCAGCTTGGGGACTAGCGGGGGGAGCTCCTACAATGAGCAGTTCTTC	CASSLGTSGGSSYNEQFF
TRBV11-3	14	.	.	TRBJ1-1	TGTGCCAGCAGCTTTGGCAGGGCGAACACTGAAGCTTTCTTT	CASSFGRANTEAFF
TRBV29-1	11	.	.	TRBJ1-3	TGCAGCGTAAGCACCCTAAGGGACATATATTTT	CSVSTLRDIYF
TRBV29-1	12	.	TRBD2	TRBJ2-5	TGCAGCGTTGAGTCGGGGGGAGAGACCCAGTACTTC	CSVESGGETQYF
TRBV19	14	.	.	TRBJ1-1	TGTGCCAGTAGACAGGATTTAGCGAACACTGAAGCTTTCTTT	CASRQDLANTEAFF
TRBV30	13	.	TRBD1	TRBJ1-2	TGTGCCTGGAGAAACACAGGGGTCTATGGCTACACCTTC	CAWRNTGVYGYTF
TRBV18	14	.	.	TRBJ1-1	TGTGCCAGCTCCCGCGACAGAGCCAACACTGAAGCTTTCTTT	CASSRDRANTEAFF
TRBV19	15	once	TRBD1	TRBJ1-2	TGTGCCAGTAGTATAGCCGGGACAGCCTACTATGGCTACACCTTC	CASSIAGTAYYGYTF
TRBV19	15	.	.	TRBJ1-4	TGTGCCAGTAGTCCGTGGAGTGGGTCTAATGAAAAACTGTTTTTT	CASSPWSGSNEKLFF
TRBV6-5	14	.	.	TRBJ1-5	TGTGCCAGCAGTTACGACAAACGTTATCAGCCCCAGCATTTT	CASSYDKRYQPQHF